This T cell receptor beta chain was observed in a study of CD8 T cells in Susac syndrome (dated 2019 in TCRdb). For context, the study as a whole: The study used repertoire sequencing to test whether antigen drove CD8+ T cell activation and differentiation in Susac syndrome.

Overall study outcomes, separate from this receptor: The study acknowledged that relatively few individuals were included in the TCR sequencing and HLA analysis.

RNA was extracted using the RNeasy kit, and about 0.5 to 1 ug of the RNA was reverse transcribed with random hexamers. TCR beta CDR3 regions were amplified with the immunoSEQ multiplex PCR assay covering 54 Vbeta and 13 Jbeta segments. PCR amplification bias was corrected by using a synthetic template baseline for primer optimization and computational correction. From the authors' description of their analysis: Reads were assigned to V, D and J genes according to IMGT and analyzed in immunoSEQ Analyzer, with only productive sequences retained. To calculate clonality, Shannon entropy was normalized by log2 of the number of productive unique sequences and then subtracted from one. For each patient and control, public and private clones were evaluated among the 100 most prevalent clones. Clones were defined as Susac-specific when absent from the healthy and MS cohorts, from 1,000 to 1,100 published viral clones and from other ImmuneACCESS disease sequences. TCRdb reanalyzed the raw reads on its own, using fastp at Q25 for trimming and MiXCR for clone calling, and kept in-frame beta chains. Each entry is one CDR3 protein sequence, shown with its most common DNA and genes. These V and J calls are TCRdb output, not the study's own analysis. This sample gives approximately 230,000 distinct CDR3 sequences in total; over 85% of them show up just once. The ten biggest clones cover around 0.07% of the sample.

This clonotype has only a few counts. No cognate antigen has been identified for it. No quality values exist for individual bases; no much larger clone is one base distant. Inclusive of the bounding cysteine and phenylalanine, the CDR3 is 15 residues long. The DNA shown is the 45-base CDR3, in frame from base 1. Compared with germline, V lacks 4 bases and J lacks 0 bases; bases without a gene match: 5. Based on the germline V gene, the CDR1 and CDR2 sequences are MNHEY and SVGAGI. Peripheral blood CD8+ and CD4+ T cells from healthy donors, Susac syndrome patients and multiple sclerosis patients were profiled using high-throughput TCR beta sequencing. Multiple sclerosis controls were treatment-naive patients with stable or active relapsing-remitting disease fulfilling revised McDonald criteria. Bulk CD8+ and CD4+ T cells were purified by magnetic negative isolation, whereas CD8+ TEMRA cells were enriched by FACS. Blood was drawn into EDTA tubes, processed within 24 hours, and PBMCs were isolated by density gradient centrifugation. PBMCs intended for TCR sequencing were cryopreserved in liquid nitrogen and thawed later in a water bath at 37 degrees C. The sorted or isolated CD4+, CD8+ and CD8+ TEMRA cells had a purity of 90% or higher.

The chain uses TRBV6-5 and TRBJ2-7; 8 bases in the junction line up with TRBD1. The sample consisted of CD4+ T cells from PBMCs. The receptor's source is a human donor with multiple sclerosis. The nucleotide sequence reads as follows: TGTGCCAGCAGTTCGCGACAGGGGAGCTCCTACGAGCAGTACTTC. This sequence encodes CASSSRQGSSYEQYF.